The 11 T cell receptor beta chains presented below share a single source sample, sequenced in a study of metastatic and nonmetastatic thyroid tumors. Each patient came to thyroid surgery without any prior treatment (of any kind). TCRdb re-analyzed the PCR reads using MiXCR. Among tens of thousands of clones, around 21% were seen once, and the ten largest hold about 14%. The sample consisted of blood. Source of these receptors: a female donor with papillary thyroid cancer or a benign thyroid nodule (not recorded which). Some clones in this sample may be carry-over from other donors' samples.

This clone came up a few times. The chain uses TRBV6-1 and TRBJ1-5; D might be TRBD1 (5 bases). This CDR3 is 15 amino acids long. Trimming stripped 5 bases from V and 6 bases from J, with 17 bases between. Germline-derived CDR1 and CDR2 are MNHNS and SASEGT. CDR3 bases: TGTGCCAGCAGTATCTTTTCGGGTGGGGGTCAGCCCCAGCATTTT. Translating it yields CASSIFSGGGQPQHF.

The gene calls are TRBV4-1 and TRBJ1-3; D unclear. Germline CDR1 MGHRA, CDR2 YSYEKL. V lost 3 bases and J 4 bases, leaving 7 bases between the germline ends. This CDR3 is built from 13 residues. The CDR3 DNA reads as TGCGCCAGCAGCCAGGGCGAAGGAAACACCATATATTTT. Protein sequence: CASSQGEGNTIYF.

This clone has a handful of counts. The genes are TRBV11-2 and TRBJ1-3, with a weak D call TRBD1 (5 bases). V was shortened by 4 bases and J by 0 bases, with 16 bases between the two germline ends. Germline V CDR1 and CDR2: SGHAT, FQNNGV. This CDR3 spans 17 amino acids. The CDR3 here is CASSSQGPHHSGNTIYF. The CDR3 DNA is TGTGCCAGCAGCTCGCAGGGTCCTCACCACTCTGGAAACACCATATATTTT.

This clone occurred many times. The chain carries TRBV4-1 and TRBJ2-3; 8 bases fit TRBD2. The CDR3 is 16 amino acids. Germline V lookup: CDR1 MGHRA, CDR2 YSYEKL. V dropped 1 base and J dropped 9; count of bases not matched to a gene: 12. The CDR3 DNA sequence: TGCGCCAGCAGCCAAGGGCGGGAGGCGGGAGTTCAAACGCAGTATTTT. Its protein product is CASSQGREAGVQTQYF.

The chain couples TRBV4-2 to TRBJ1-4, with 7 bases identical to TRBD1. This CDR3 has 16 amino acids. Germline values: CDR1 LGHNA, CDR2 YNFKEQ. Losses at the gene ends were 0 bases for V and 8 bases for J; bases not matched to a gene: 9. CDR3 in DNA: TGTGCCAGCAGCCAAGACTTGAGGGGGCCGGGGGAAAAACTGTTTTTT. It translates to CASSQDLRGPGEKLFF.

By sample share, this clone is medium-sized. The V and J genes are TRBV6-1 and TRBJ2-7; TRBD2 matches 9 bases. Germline loops: CDR1 MNHNS, CDR2 SASEGT. V gave up 6 bases and J gave up 3 bases; unmatched junction bases: 9. The CDR3 consists of 15 residues. The CDR3, as DNA: TGTGCCAGCAGGGGGCGAGCGGGAGGCGGCTACGAGCAGTACTTC. Protein sequence: CASRGRAGGGYEQYF.

On this clone: The junction departs from germline at one end; a sequencing error may be responsible. The J gene is TRBJ2-2, the V gene TRBV6-1, with D tentatively TRBD2 (5 bases). Germline V CDR1 and CDR2: MNHNS, SASEGT. CDR3 length: 13 amino acids. CDR3 sequence: CASSDANTGEMFF. The DNA of the CDR3 is TGTGCCAGCAGTGACGCAAACACCGGGGAGATGTTTTTT.

The rearrangement joins TRBV11-3 to TRBJ2-3; tentatively, D is TRBD1 (6 bases). The CDR3 has 15 amino acids. Germline assignment: CDR1 SGHNT and CDR2 YENEEA. Deletions cut 0 bases from V and 0 bases from J, with 7 bases between. As DNA, the CDR3 is TGTGCCAGCAGCTTAGAGGACAGCAGCACAGATACGCAGTATTTT. This encodes CASSLEDSSTDTQYF.

This sequence joins TRBV6-2 or TRBV6-3 and TRBJ1-5; D unclear. Germline-derived CDR1 and CDR2 are MNHEY and SVGEGT. Trimming removed 6 bases at V and 1 base at J, with 7 bases between. The CDR3 runs 13 residues. CDR3 bases: TGTGCCAGCAGCTACGACAGCAATCAGCCCCAGCATTTT. Translated, it gives CASSYDSNQPQHF.

This clone has a handful of counts. This sequence joins TRBV5-1 and TRBJ2-5; no clear D. Germline assignment: CDR1 SGHRS and CDR2 YFSETQ. The CDR3 loop spans 15 amino acids. Trimming pared 4 bases from V and 2 bases from J, leaving 15 bases between. The CDR3 coding sequence is TGCGCCAGCAGCCGTGGCCCCTGGGCTCAAGAGACCCAGTACTTC. Amino acids: CASSRGPWAQETQYF. Filled out from reference TRBV5-1 and TRBJ2-5, the complete variable domain reads KAGVTQTPRYLIKTRGQQVTLSCSPISGHRSVSWYQQTPGQGLQFLFEYFSETQRNKGNFPGRFSGRQFSNSRSEMNVSTLELGDSALYLCASSRGPWAQETQYFGPGTRLLVL.

The chain employs TRBV20-1 and TRBJ2-7; D possibly corresponds to TRBD1 (6 bases). V gave up 6 bases and J gave up 3 bases, with 12 bases separating them. This CDR3 is 12 amino acids long. Germline V CDR1 and CDR2: DFQATT, SNEGSKA (reference sequence). The chain's CDR3 is CSARDNYYEQYF. CDR3 nucleotide sequence: TGCAGTGCAAGGGACAATTACTACGAGCAGTACTTC.